Each of the 15 T cell receptor beta chains below was sequenced from the same sample in a study of Graves' ophthalmopathy and Graves' hyperthyroidism. For repertoire sequencing, the TCR beta CDR3 regions were amplified from RNA transcripts. First-round RT-PCR employed HTBI primers, with a second-round multiplex PCR after it. In TCRdb, the multiplex PCR reads were re-called with MiXCR into one record per CDR3 protein. The sample lists some 210,000 distinct CDR3 sequences, just under 30% seen once, with approximately 9.6% in the top ten. What was sequenced was peripheral blood. These TCRs come from a man aged 45-65 years with Graves' ophthalmopathy.

This clonotype was detected ten times or more. The chain's CDR3 is CSAKEGANTGELFF. The CDR3 DNA sequence: TGCAGTGCTAAAGAGGGGGCGAACACCGGGGAGCTGTTTTTT. The V call is TRBV20-1, the J call TRBJ2-2, with D possibly matching TRBD1 (6 bases). The CDR3 has 14 amino acids. Germline-derived CDR1 and CDR2 are DFQATT and SNEGSKA (reference sequence). The V end was cut by 4 bases, the J end by 0 bases, with 9 bases between.

This clonotype showed up many times. The chain has TRBV24-1 and TRBJ2-2; 7 positions agree with TRBD2. Germline lookup yields CDR1 KGHDR and CDR2 SFDVKD. The length of the CDR3 is 15 residues. V was pared by 8 bases and J by 1 base, with 6 bases of the junction left unmatched. The CDR3 DNA reads as TGTGCCACCACGTCTGGCGGGAGGAACACCGGGGAGCTGTTTTTT. Its translation is CATTSGGRNTGELFF.

This clonotype appeared many times. This chain uses TRBV27 with TRBJ2-7; perhaps TRBD2 as D (6 bases). The CDR3 loop spans 15 amino acids. V lost 6 bases to trimming and J lost 3 bases, with 18 bases between them. Germline CDR1 and CDR2: MNHEY and SMNVEV (reference sequence). CDR3: CASREGAPADYEQYF. CDR3 DNA: TGTGCCAGCAGGGAGGGCGCTCCGGCGGACTACGAGCAGTACTTC.

This clonotype was observed at least ten times. The chain joins TRBV30 to TRBJ1-5; possibly TRBD1 for D (6 bases). The CDR3 is 16 amino acids. CDR1 is GTSNPN, CDR2 SVGIG, per germline (reference sequence). V lost 2 bases and J 2 bases, leaving 16 bases between the germline ends. Here the CDR3 DNA reads TGTGCCTGGAGTCGGAGGGGGGAGGGCGGCAATCAGCCCCAGCATTTT. Translation gives CAWSRRGEGGNQPQHF.

The CDR3 DNA reads as TGTGCCAGCAGTTTGCCTGGAGATCAGCCCCAGTACTTC. Translation: CASSLPGDQPQYF. This chain connects TRBV12-3 or TRBV12-4 to TRBJ2-7; D not certain. This CDR3 has 13 amino acids. Trimming took 3 bases from V and 10 from J, leaving 16 bases between them.

V usage is TRBV20-1 and J usage is TRBJ1-6; possibly TRBD1 for D (6 bases). Trimming cost V 3 bases and J 10 bases, with 13 bases left between them. The CDR3 spans 13 residues. Germline CDR1 reads DFQATT; CDR2 reads SNEGSKA (reference sequence). The DNA of the CDR3 is TGCAGTGCTAGTGGGACATCTAAATCACCCCTCCACTTT. Residues: CSASGTSKSPLHF.

Many counts were recorded for this clonotype. The V gene is TRBV12-5, the J gene TRBJ2-7; D is ambiguous. Germline values: CDR1 LGHNT, CDR2 FRNRAP. The CDR3 has 15 amino acids. Trimming pared 3 bases from V and 2 bases from J, leaving 14 bases between. CDR3 protein: CASGLSATRTYEQYF. CDR3 coding DNA: TGTGCTAGTGGTTTAAGTGCTACCAGAACCTACGAGCAGTACTTC.

This clonotype came up many times. This chain links TRBV5-1 with TRBJ1-2; D is perhaps TRBD1 (6 bases). V lost 3 bases to trimming and J lost 1 base, with 7 bases between them. Germline CDR1 reads SGHRS; CDR2 reads YFSETQ. The CDR3 has 13 amino acids. This chain's CDR3 is CASSSDSNYGYTF. CDR3 bases: TGCGCCAGCAGCTCGGACAGTAACTATGGCTACACCTTC.

This clonotype was counted once. V and J are TRBV2 and TRBJ1-1, with D possibly TRBD1 on 5 matching bases. Germline assignment: CDR1 SNHLY and CDR2 FYNNEI. This CDR3 comprises 15 residues. Trimming pared 6 bases from V and 1 base from J, leaving 15 bases between. In DNA form, the CDR3 reads TGTGCCAGCAGCATGGGGGTTCGATGGAACACTGAAGCTTTCTTT. Amino acid sequence: CASSMGVRWNTEAFF.

On this clonotype: Possible read error: a much larger clone is one base away. CDR3 coding DNA: TGTGCCAGTAGTCAGACTGACAGGGGGAATCAGTACTTC. It specifies CASSQTDRGNQYF. V and J are TRBV19 and TRBJ2-7, with 9 bases lining up with TRBD1. The CDR3 length is 13 residues. J was trimmed by 10 bases and V by 5 bases; bases with no gene match: 9. CDR1 is LNHDA, CDR2 SQIVND, per germline (reference sequence).

This clonotype was counted at least ten times. In DNA form, the CDR3 reads TGTGCCAGCAGTTACGGCCAGACGGCTCAGCCCCAGCATTTT. Residues: CASSYGQTAQPQHF. V gene TRBV6-2 or TRBV6-3 combines with J gene TRBJ1-5; no clear D. The CDR3 length is 14 residues. Trimming took off 2 bases at V and 6 bases at J, with 11 bases between the two ends. Germline V gives CDR1 MNHEY, CDR2 SVGEGT.

Many counts were recorded for this clonotype. The CDR3 spells CASSLELAKYEQYF. The CDR3 DNA reads TGTGCCAGCAGCTTAGAACTAGCGAAGTACGAGCAGTACTTC. The chain recombines TRBV7-2 with TRBJ2-7, with 7 bases matching TRBD2. Germline CDR1 and CDR2: SGHTA and FQGNSA. With V trimmed by 1 base and J by 4 bases, 4 bases remained unmatched. This CDR3 contains 14 residues.

This clonotype was seen at least ten times. The chain recombines TRBV28 with TRBJ1-6; 8 bases are shared with TRBD1. CDR1 and CDR2 (germline): MDHEN, SYDVKM. V shed 5 bases and J 7 bases; nucleotides not matched to a gene: 10. This CDR3 is 16 amino acids long. The CDR3 loop reads CASSVDRTGWNSPLHF. CDR3 nucleotide sequence: TGTGCCAGCAGTGTGGATCGGACAGGGTGGAATTCACCCCTCCACTTT.

To note about this clonotype: This clone may be a read error of a much larger clone one base away. This chain uses TRBV28 with TRBJ2-4; D call uncertain. The V gene lost 4 bases and the J gene lost 8 bases, with 6 bases spanning the gap. This CDR3 has 11 amino acids. Germline V gene sequence: CDR1 MDHEN, CDR2 SYDVKM. CDR3 in DNA: TGTGCCAGCAGTTACCAGGACATTCAGTACTTC. Protein product: CASSYQDIQYF.

The chain is built from TRBV12-3 or TRBV12-4 and TRBJ2-1, with a weak D call TRBD2 (6 bases). Trimming removed 3 bases at V and 7 bases at J, with 16 bases between. The CDR3 is made up of 15 amino acids. In DNA form, the CDR3 reads TGTGCCAGCAGTTTGAACGGGAGAATTTTGAATGAGCAGTTCTTC. Translation: CASSLNGRILNEQFF.